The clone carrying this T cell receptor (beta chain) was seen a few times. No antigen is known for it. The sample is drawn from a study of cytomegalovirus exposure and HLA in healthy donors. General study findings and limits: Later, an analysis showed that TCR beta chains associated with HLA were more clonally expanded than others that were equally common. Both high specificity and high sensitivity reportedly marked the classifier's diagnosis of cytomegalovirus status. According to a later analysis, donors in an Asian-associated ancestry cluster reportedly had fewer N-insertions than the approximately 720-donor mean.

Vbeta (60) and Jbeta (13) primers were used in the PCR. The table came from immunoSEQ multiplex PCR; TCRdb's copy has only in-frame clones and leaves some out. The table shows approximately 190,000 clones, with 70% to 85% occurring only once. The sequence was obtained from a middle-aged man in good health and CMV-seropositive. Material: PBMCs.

CDR3 nucleotide sequence: TGTGCCATCACTTTCTCCTACGAGCAGTACTTC. It codes for CAITFSYEQYF. V gene TRBV10-3 combines with J gene TRBJ2-7; no clear D gene. The germline CDR1 and CDR2 sequences are ENHRY and SYGVKD. The length of the CDR3 is 11 residues. Trimming took 7 bases from V and 0 from J, leaving 4 bases between them.